The rows below give T cell receptor beta chains drawn from one sample of a study of blood T cell repertoires in COVID-19. Sequenced by immunoSEQ multiplex PCR; TCRdb stores in-frame clones only, minus some. The sample consists of about 130,000 clones, approximately 91% of them appearing once. Source material: peripheral blood. Receptor source: a woman older than 75 with acute or convalescent COVID-19. The CDR3 runs from the conserved cysteine through the conserved F or W. Each record gives: V gene, D gene, J gene, clone size, CDR3 protein, CDR3 DNA. D genes are given only for firm matches. For some rows the clone size is stated as once, few or many, or as a class when expanded; others skip it.

TRBV19	.	TRBJ1-4	once	CASRQSNEKLFF	TGTGCCAGTCGACAGAGTAATGAAAAACTGTTTTTT
TRBV19	TRBD1	TRBJ1-2	.	CASSVDRGIGYTF	TGTGCCAGTAGCGTGGACAGGGGGATAGGCTACACCTTC
TRBV28	.	TRBJ2-1	.	CASSFPDFNEQFF	TGTGCCAGCAGTTTCCCGGACTTCAATGAGCAGTTCTTC
TRBV11-2	.	TRBJ2-7	.	CASSLVSSQSYEQYF	TGTGCCAGCAGCTTAGTGAGTAGTCAATCCTACGAGCAGTACTTC
TRBV6-1	.	TRBJ1-4	.	CASSERGGINEKLFF	TGTGCCAGCAGTGAAAGGGGCGGAATTAATGAAAAACTGTTTTTT
TRBV11-2	TRBD1	TRBJ2-5	.	CASSLVRGQWETQYF	TGTGCCAGCAGCTTAGTCAGGGGGCAGTGGGAGACCCAGTACTTC
TRBV7-8	.	TRBJ2-5	.	CASTSRRETQYF	TGTGCCAGCACCTCCCGCCGGGAGACCCAGTACTTC
TRBV9	.	TRBJ2-5	.	CASSVGRGMKTQYF	TGTGCCAGCAGCGTAGGACGGGGGATGAAGACCCAGTACTTC
TRBV6-5	TRBD1	TRBJ2-7	.	CASSYRDRAFEQYF	TGTGCCAGCAGTTACCGAGACAGGGCGTTCGAGCAGTACTTC
TRBV7-9	TRBD2	TRBJ2-3	.	CASSRTSGTDTQYF	TGTGCCAGCAGCCGGACTAGCGGGACAGATACGCAGTATTTT
TRBV7-2	TRBD1	TRBJ1-1	once	CASSPRTGESTEAFF	TGTGCCAGCAGCCCTAGGACAGGGGAGAGTACTGAAGCTTTCTTT
TRBV7-9	TRBD1	TRBJ1-4	.	CASSPHAGQYNEKLFF	TGTGCCAGCAGCCCCCATGCGGGACAGTATAATGAAAAACTGTTTTTT
TRBV30	.	TRBJ1-2	.	CAWKGTFNYTF	TGTGCCTGGAAAGGGACTTTTAACTACACCTTC
TRBV28	TRBD1	TRBJ1-1	.	CASSSRQGMNTEAFF	TGTGCCAGCAGTTCCCGACAGGGCATGAACACTGAAGCTTTCTTT
TRBV4-3	.	TRBJ2-7	.	CASSQDTAFYEQYF	TGCGCCAGCAGCCAAGATACTGCCTTCTACGAGCAGTACTTC
TRBV5-4	.	TRBJ1-4	.	CASHREGTNEKLFF	TGTGCCAGCCACAGGGAGGGCACTAATGAAAAACTGTTTTTT
TRBV27	TRBD2	TRBJ2-1	.	CASSPYGLATNEQFF	TGTGCCAGCAGTCCCTATGGACTAGCTACCAATGAGCAGTTCTTC
TRBV7-2	.	TRBJ2-3	.	CASSATSPDTQYF	TGTGCCAGCAGCGCGACTAGTCCCGATACGCAGTATTTT
TRBV19	.	TRBJ1-4	.	CANSYGRGREKLFF	TGTGCCAATTCATATGGCAGGGGTAGGGAAAAACTGTTTTTT
TRBV5-1	.	TRBJ1-1	few	CASSLGLNTEAFF	TGCGCCAGCAGCTTGGGTCTTAACACTGAAGCTTTCTTT
TRBV27	.	TRBJ1-5	.	CASSLRVYQPQHF	TGTGCCAGCAGTCTCAGGGTTTATCAGCCCCAACATTTT
TRBV13	TRBD1	TRBJ1-4	few	CASSAYRGRNEKLFF	TGTGCCAGCAGCGCCTACAGGGGGCGAAATGAAAAACTGTTTTTT
TRBV27	TRBD1	TRBJ1-1	.	CASSLRGLQNTEAFF	TGTGCCAGCAGTTTAAGGGGGCTACAGAACACTGAAGCTTTCTTT
TRBV6-4	TRBD2	TRBJ2-7	few	CASSEIGTSGSYEQYF	TGTGCCAGCAGTGAGATAGGGACTAGCGGCTCCTACGAGCAGTACTTC
TRBV6-5	.	TRBJ1-4	few	CASSYYPGTREKLFF	TGTGCCAGCAGTTATTACCCCGGGACACGGGAAAAACTGTTTTTT
TRBV5-6	.	TRBJ2-3	.	CASSSPLTDTQYF	TGTGCCAGCAGCTCCCCACTTACAGATACGCAGTATTTT
TRBV2	TRBD1	TRBJ1-1	.	CASSGQGIGTEAFF	TGTGCCAGCAGCGGACAGGGAATAGGCACTGAAGCTTTCTTT
TRBV6-4	TRBD1	TRBJ1-1	.	CASKEAQGARTEAFF	TGTGCCAGCAAAGAGGCTCAGGGGGCGCGCACTGAAGCTTTCTTT
TRBV7-3	.	TRBJ2-1	.	CASSLNPPGAGYNEQFF	TGTGCCAGCAGCCTAAACCCCCCAGGGGCCGGTTACAATGAGCAGTTCTTC
TRBV5-4	TRBD1	TRBJ1-1	.	CASSPRTGDDTEAFF	TGTGCCAGCAGCCCTAGGACAGGGGACGACACTGAAGCTTTCTTT
TRBV11-3	.	TRBJ2-5	.	CASSLAPEETQYF	TGTGCCAGCAGCTTAGCCCCTGAAGAGACCCAGTACTTC
TRBV19	TRBD1	TRBJ1-5	.	CASSGTGVRGNQPQHF	TGTGCCAGTAGTGGAACAGGGGTCCGTGGCAATCAGCCCCAGCATTTT
TRBV23-1	TRBD1	TRBJ1-1	few	CASSHGTAYGPKAFF	TGCGCCAGCAGTCACGGGACAGCTTACGGGCCAAAAGCTTTCTTT